These 5 T cell receptor beta chains originate from one sample sequenced in a study of CD8 T cells in Susac syndrome. Random hexamers were used to reverse transcribe the RNA input (about 0.5 to 1 ug). TCRdb used MiXCR to reprocess the immunoSEQ multiplex PCR reads, holding one entry per CDR3 protein. The data hold under 250,000 distinct CDR3 sequences, with 85% to 95% observed a single time. The sample was CD4+ T cells from PBMCs. The receptors derive from a human donor with multiple sclerosis.

The chain combines TRBV6-1 with TRBJ2-7; D possibly corresponds to TRBD2 (5 bases). Trimming left V 6 bases short and J 6 bases short, with 15 bases between. Per germline, CDR1 MNHNS and CDR2 SASEGT. The length of the CDR3 is 13 residues. The CDR3 here is CASRATSIGEQYV. The CDR3 nucleotides read TGTGCCAGCAGAGCAACTAGTATCGGCGAGCAGTACGTC.

V gene TRBV18 combines with J gene TRBJ1-1; 9 bases line up with TRBD1. The CDR3 has 14 amino acids. The junction had 3 bases not matched to a gene; V was cut back by 1 base and J by 6 bases. Germline CDR1 KGHSH, CDR2 LQKENI. The CDR3 DNA sequence: TGTGCCAGCTCACCACGGGACAGGGACGCTGAAGCTTTCTTT. It encodes CASSPRDRDAEAFF.

This clonotype was seen only once. V and J are TRBV30 and TRBJ1-4; the match to TRBD1 covers 9 bases. CDR1 and CDR2 (germline): GTSNPN, SVGIG (reference sequence). The CDR3 has 12 amino acids. Trimming took 5 bases from V and 8 from J; bases not matched to a gene: 3. The CDR3 loop reads CAWDRGGEKLFF. The CDR3, as DNA: TGTGCCTGGGACAGGGGGGGCGAAAAACTGTTTTTT.

The chain uses TRBV7-8 and TRBJ2-2; D not certain. The germline CDR1 and CDR2 sequences are SGHVS and FQNEAQ. V dropped 5 bases and J dropped 6 bases, with 13 bases sitting between them. The CDR3 spans 14 residues. CDR3 sequence: CASSTPGLAGELFF. CDR3 nucleotide sequence: TGTGCCAGCAGCACACCGGGTTTGGCCGGGGAGCTGTTTTTT.

This CDR3 reads CSASRWDGLANYGYTF. The DNA of the CDR3 is TGCAGTGCTTCCCGGTGGGACGGCCTAGCTAACTATGGCTACACCTTC. This chain connects TRBV20-1 to TRBJ1-2; D is possibly TRBD1 (5 bases). Trimming shortened V by 5 bases and J by 0 bases, and 19 bases separated the two germline ends. From germline, CDR1 is DFQATT and CDR2 SNEGSKA (reference sequence). The CDR3 contains 16 residues.